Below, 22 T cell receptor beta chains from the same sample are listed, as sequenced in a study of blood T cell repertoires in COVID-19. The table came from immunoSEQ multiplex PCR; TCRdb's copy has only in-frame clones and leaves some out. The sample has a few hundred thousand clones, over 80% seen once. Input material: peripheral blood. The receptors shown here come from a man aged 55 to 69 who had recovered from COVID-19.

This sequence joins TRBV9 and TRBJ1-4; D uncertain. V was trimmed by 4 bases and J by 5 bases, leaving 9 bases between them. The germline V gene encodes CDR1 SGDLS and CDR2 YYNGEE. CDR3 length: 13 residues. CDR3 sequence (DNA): TGTGCCAGCAGCAGCCGAGGGAATGAAAAACTGTTTTTT. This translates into CASSSRGNEKLFF.

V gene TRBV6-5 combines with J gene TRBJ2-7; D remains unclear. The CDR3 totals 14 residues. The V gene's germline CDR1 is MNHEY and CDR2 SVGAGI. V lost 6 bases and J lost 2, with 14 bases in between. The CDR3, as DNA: TGTGCCAGCAGCGACTGGTACACTCCCTACGAGCAGTACTTC. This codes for CASSDWYTPYEQYF.

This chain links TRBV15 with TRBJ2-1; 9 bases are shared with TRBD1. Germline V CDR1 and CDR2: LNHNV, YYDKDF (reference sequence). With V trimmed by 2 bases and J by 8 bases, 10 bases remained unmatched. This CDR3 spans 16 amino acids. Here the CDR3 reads CATSRSTGGFGDEQFF. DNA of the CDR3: TGTGCCACCAGCAGATCAACAGGGGGCTTCGGCGATGAGCAGTTCTTC.

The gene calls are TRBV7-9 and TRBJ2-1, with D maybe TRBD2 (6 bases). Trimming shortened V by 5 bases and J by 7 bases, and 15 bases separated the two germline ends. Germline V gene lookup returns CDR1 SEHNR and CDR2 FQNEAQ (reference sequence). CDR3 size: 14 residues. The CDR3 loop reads CASSPRRESNEQFF. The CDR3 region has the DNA TGTGCCAGCAGCCCGAGGCGGGAATCAAATGAGCAGTTCTTC.

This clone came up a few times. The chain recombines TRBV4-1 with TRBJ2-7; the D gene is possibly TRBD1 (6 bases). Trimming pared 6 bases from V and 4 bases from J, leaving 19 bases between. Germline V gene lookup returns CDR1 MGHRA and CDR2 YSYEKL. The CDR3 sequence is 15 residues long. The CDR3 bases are TGCGCCAGCAGGCAATTCTTCAGGGGACCATACGAGCAGTACTTC. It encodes CASRQFFRGPYEQYF.

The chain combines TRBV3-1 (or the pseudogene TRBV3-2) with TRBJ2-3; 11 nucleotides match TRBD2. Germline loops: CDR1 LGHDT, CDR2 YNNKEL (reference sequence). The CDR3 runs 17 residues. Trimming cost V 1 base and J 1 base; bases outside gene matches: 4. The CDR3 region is CASSQVFSGRGTDTQYF. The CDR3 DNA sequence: TGTGCCAGCAGCCAAGTCTTTAGCGGGAGGGGCACAGATACGCAGTATTTT.

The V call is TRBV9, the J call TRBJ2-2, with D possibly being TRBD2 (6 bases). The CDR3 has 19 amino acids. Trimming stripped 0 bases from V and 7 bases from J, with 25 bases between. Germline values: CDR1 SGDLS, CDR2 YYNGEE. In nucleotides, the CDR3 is TGTGCCAGCAGCGTAGTCTCGGGAGATAGCCAGATCGTCGTCGGGGAGCTGTTTTTT. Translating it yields CASSVVSGDSQIVVGELFF.

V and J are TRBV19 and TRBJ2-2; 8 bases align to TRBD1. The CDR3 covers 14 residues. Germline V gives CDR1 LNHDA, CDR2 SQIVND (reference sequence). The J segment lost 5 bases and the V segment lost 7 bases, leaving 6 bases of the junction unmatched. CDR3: CASTRTGRTGELFF. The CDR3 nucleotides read TGTGCCAGTACTAGGACAGGGCGAACCGGGGAGCTGTTTTTT.

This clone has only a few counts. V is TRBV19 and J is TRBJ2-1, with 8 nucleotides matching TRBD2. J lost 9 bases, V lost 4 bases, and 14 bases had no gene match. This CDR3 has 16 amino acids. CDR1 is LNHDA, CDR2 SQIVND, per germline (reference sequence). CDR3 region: CASSTRGGGTTPEQFF. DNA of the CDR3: TGTGCCAGTAGTACGCGGGGCGGGGGGACAACCCCTGAGCAGTTCTTC.

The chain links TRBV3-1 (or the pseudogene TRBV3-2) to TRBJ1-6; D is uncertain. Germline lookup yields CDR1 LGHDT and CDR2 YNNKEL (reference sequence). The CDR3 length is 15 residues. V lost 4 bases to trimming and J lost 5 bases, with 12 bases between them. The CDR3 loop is CASSLRPVNNSPLHF. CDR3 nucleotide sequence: TGTGCCAGCAGCCTGCGGCCAGTAAATAATTCACCCCTCCACTTT.

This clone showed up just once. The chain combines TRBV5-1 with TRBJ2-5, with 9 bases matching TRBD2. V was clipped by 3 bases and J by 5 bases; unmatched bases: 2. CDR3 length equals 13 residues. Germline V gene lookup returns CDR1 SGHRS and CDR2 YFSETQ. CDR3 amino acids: CASSSGTSETQYF. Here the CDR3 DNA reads TGCGCCAGCAGCTCGGGGACTAGCGAGACCCAGTACTTC.

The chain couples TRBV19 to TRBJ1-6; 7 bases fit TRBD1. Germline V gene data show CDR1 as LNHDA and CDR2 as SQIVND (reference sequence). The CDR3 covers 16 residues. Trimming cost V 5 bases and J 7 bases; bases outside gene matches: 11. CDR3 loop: CASSPNPTGTNSPLHF. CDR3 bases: TGTGCCAGTAGTCCGAACCCGACAGGGACCAATTCACCCCTCCACTTT.

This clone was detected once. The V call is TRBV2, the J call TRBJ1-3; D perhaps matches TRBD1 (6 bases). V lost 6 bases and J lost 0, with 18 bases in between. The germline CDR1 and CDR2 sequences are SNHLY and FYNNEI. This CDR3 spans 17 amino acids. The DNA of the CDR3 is TGTGCCAGCAGCGCCGAGGGAGGGGGGAGCTCTGGAAACACCATATATTTT. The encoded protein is CASSAEGGGSSGNTIYF.

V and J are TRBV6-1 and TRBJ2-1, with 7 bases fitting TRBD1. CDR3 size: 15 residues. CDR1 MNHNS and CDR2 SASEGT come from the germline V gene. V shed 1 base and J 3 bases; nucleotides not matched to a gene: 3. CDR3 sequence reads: CASSEGTGNYNEQFF. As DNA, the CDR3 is TGTGCCAGCAGTGAAGGGACAGGAAACTACAATGAGCAGTTCTTC.

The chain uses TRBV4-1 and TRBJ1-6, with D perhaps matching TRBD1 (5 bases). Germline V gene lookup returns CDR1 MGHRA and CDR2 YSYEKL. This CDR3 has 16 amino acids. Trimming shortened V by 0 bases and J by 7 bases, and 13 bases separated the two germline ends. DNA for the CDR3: TGCGCCAGCAGCCAAGATTCGGCGGGGGGGAATTCACCCCTCCACTTT. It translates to CASSQDSAGGNSPLHF.

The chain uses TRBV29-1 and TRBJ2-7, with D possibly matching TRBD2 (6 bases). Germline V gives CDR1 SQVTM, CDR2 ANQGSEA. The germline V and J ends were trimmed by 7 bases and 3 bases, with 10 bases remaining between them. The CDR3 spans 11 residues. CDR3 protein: CSGRLGYEQYF. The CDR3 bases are TGCAGCGGCCGACTAGGCTACGAGCAGTACTTC.

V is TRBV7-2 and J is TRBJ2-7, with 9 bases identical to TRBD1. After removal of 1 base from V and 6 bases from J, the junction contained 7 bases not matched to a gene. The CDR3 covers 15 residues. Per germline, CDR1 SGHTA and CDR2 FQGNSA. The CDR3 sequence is CASSLDGTGPLEQYF. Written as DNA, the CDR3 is TGTGCCAGCAGCTTAGATGGGACAGGGCCGCTCGAGCAGTACTTC. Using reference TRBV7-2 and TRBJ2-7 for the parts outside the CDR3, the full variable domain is GAGVSQSPSNKVTEKGKDVELRCDPISGHTALYWYRQSLGQGLEFLIYFQGNSAPDKSGLPSDRFSAERTGGSVSTLTIQRTQQEDSAVYLCASSLDGTGPLEQYFGPGTRLTVT.

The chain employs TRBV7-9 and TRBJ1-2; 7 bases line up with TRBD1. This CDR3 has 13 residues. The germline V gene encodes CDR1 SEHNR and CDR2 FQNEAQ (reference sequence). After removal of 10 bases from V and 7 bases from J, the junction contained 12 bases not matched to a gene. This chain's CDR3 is CAIPGGGAVGYTF. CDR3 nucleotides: TGTGCCATCCCTGGAGGGGGCGCGGTTGGCTACACCTTC.

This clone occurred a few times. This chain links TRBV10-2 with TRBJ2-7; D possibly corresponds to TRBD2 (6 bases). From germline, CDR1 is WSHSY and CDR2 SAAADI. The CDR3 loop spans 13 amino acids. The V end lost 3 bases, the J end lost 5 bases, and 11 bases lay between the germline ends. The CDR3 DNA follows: TGCGCCAGCAGTGAACTAGCTTCCCACGAGCAGTACTTC. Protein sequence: CASSELASHEQYF.

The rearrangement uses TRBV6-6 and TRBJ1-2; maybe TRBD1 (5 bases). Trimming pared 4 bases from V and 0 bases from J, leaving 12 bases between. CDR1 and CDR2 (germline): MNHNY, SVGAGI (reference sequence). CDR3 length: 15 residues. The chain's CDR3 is CASSSTGKPNYGYTF. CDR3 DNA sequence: TGTGCCAGCAGTTCAACAGGAAAACCTAACTATGGCTACACCTTC.

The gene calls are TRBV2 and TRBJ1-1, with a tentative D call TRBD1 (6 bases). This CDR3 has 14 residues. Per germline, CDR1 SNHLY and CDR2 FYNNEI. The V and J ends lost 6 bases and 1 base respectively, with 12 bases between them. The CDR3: CASSHREGNTEAFF. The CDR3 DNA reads TGTGCCAGCAGCCACAGGGAAGGGAACACTGAAGCTTTCTTT.

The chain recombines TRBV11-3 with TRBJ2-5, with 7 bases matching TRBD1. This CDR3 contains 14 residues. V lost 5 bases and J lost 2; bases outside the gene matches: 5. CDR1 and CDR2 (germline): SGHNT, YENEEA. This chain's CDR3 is CASSMGQSQETQYF. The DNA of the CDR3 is TGTGCCAGCAGCATGGGACAGTCTCAAGAGACCCAGTACTTC. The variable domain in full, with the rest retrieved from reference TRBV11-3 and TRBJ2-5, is EAGVVQSPRYKIIEKKQPVAFWCNPISGHNTLYWYLQNLGQGPELLIRYENEEAVDDSQLPKDRFSAERLKGVDSTLKIQPAELGDSAVYLCASSMGQSQETQYFGPGTRLLVL.